This TCR beta chain is from a study of blood T cell repertoires in COVID-19. In the authors' workflow: Researchers report that nucleated cell counts were estimated from reference gene primer amplification. The data were produced by immunoSEQ multiplex PCR, yet TCRdb's version contains in-frame clones alone and is incomplete. The D gene and trimming were derived from the DNA, and the V and J assignments and clone size from that table. The sample has roughly 300,000 clones; 80% to 95% are singletons. Seattle patients were enrolled while actively infected and followed longitudinally. In germline, CDR1 is SGHTA, CDR2 FQGTGA. This CDR3 has 15 residues. The ends lost 0 bases at V and 5 bases at J; junction bases unmatched: 3.

Sequences were obtained from peripheral blood. The chain is built from TRBV7-3 and TRBJ2-1, with 8 bases lining up with TRBD2. This clonotype originated in a woman younger than 45 with COVID-19, enrolled during active disease. The CDR3 spells CASSLTAGGHNEQFF. The CDR3 nucleotides read TGTGCCAGCAGCTTAACGGCGGGAGGTCACAATGAGCAGTTCTTC.